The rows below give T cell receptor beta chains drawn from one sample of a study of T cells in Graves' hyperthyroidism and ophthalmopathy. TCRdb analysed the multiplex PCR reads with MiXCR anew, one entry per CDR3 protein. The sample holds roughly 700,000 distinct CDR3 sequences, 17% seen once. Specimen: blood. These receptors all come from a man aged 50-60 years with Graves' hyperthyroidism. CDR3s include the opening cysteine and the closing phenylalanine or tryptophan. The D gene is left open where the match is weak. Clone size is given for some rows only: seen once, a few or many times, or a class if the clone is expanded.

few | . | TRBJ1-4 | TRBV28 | CASSLLQGFANEKLFF | TGTGCCAGCAGTTTACTTCAGGGGTTCGCTAATGAAAAACTGTTTTTT
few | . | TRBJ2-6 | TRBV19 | CASSHRQFSGANVLTF | TGTGCCAGTAGTCATAGACAGTTCTCTGGGGCCAACGTCCTGACTTTC
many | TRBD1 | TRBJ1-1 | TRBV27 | CASSLSAGTGTTEAFF | TGTGCCAGCAGTTTAAGCGCCGGGACAGGGACCACTGAAGCTTTCTTT
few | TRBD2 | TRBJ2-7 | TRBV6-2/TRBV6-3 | CASRQPGLGYEQYF | TGTGCCAGCAGGCAACCGGGACTAGGCTACGAGCAGTACTTC
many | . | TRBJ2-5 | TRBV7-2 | CASSQKGQRQETQYF | TGTGCCAGCAGCCAAAAGGGCCAGCGCCAAGAGACCCAGTACTTC
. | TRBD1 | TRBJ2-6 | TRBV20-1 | CSARDLGQDSGANVLTF | TGCAGTGCTAGAGATCTGGGACAGGACTCTGGGGCCAACGTCCTGACTTTC
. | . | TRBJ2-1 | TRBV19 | CASSRGRVEQFF | TGTGCCAGTAGTAGAGGACGGGTAGAGCAGTTCTTC
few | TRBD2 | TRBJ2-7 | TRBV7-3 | CASSIAGGSSYEQYF | TGTGCCAGCAGCATAGCGGGAGGTTCCTCCTACGAGCAGTACTTC
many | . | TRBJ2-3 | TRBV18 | CASSPPWRVDTDTQYF | TGTGCCAGCTCACCACCGTGGAGGGTCGATACAGATACGCAGTATTTT
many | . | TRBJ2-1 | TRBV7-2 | CASSSGTSIPQFF | TGTGCCAGCAGCTCCGGGACCTCCATCCCCCAGTTCTTC
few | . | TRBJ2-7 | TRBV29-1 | CSVVINRRTYEQYF | TGCAGCGTTGTGATCAACCGTCGTACCTACGAGCAGTACTTC
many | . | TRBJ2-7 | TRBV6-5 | CASSSSDIAYEQYF | TGTGCCAGCAGTTCCTCGGACATCGCCTACGAGCAGTACTTC
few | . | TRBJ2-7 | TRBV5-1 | CASSFEGGISSYEQYF | TGCGCCAGCAGCTTTGAGGGCGGGATAAGCTCCTACGAGCAGTACTTC
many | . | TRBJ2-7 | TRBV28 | CASSSLHRGKPYEQYF | TGTGCCAGCAGTTCTCTCCACCGGGGAAAGCCCTACGAGCAGTACTTC
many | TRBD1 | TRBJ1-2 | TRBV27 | CASTHTGQGRGGYTF | TGTGCCAGCACCCATACGGGACAGGGGAGGGGTGGCTACACCTTC
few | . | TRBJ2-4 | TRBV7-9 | CASSLGQGGGKAKNIQYF | TGTGCCAGCAGCTTAGGGCAGGGGGGAGGAAAAGCCAAAAACATTCAGTACTTC
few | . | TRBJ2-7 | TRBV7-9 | CASSLTGTSSAEQYF | TGTGCCAGCAGCCTCACCGGGACCTCAAGTGCCGAGCAGTACTTC
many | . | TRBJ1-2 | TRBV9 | CASSVETNDYGYTF | TGTGCCAGCAGCGTAGAGACCAACGACTATGGCTACACCTTC
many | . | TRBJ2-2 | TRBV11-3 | CASQLGRNTGELFF | TGTGCCAGTCAGCTAGGAAGGAACACCGGGGAGCTGTTTTTT
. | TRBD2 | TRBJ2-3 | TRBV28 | CASSLPSGLATDTQYF | TGTGCCAGCAGTTTACCGTCGGGACTAGCAACAGATACGCAGTATTTT
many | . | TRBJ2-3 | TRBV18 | CASSLNPSDTQYF | TGTGCCAGCTCACTAAATCCATCAGATACGCAGTATTTT
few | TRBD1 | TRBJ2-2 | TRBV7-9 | CASSSTGVAGELFF | TGTGCCAGCAGCTCCACAGGGGTCGCCGGGGAGCTGTTTTTT
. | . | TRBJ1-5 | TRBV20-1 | CSASFQGRQPQHF | TGCAGTGCTAGTTTTCAGGGGCGTCAGCCCCAGCATTTT
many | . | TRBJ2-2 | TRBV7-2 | CASGFRRGSTTGELFF | TGTGCCAGCGGTTTTCGGAGGGGGAGTACCACCGGGGAGCTGTTTTTT
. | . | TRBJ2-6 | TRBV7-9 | CASSLEVTGANVLTF | TGTGCCAGCAGCTTAGAAGTAACTGGGGCCAACGTCCTGACTTTC
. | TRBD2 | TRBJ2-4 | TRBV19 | CASSIGGGKNIQYF | TGTGCCAGTAGTATTGGGGGGGGGAAAAACATTCAGTACTTC
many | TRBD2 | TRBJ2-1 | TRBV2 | CASRDGTRSYNEQFF | TGTGCCAGCAGAGACGGGACTAGATCCTACAATGAGCAGTTCTTC
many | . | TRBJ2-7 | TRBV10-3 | CAISPGAREIDEQYF | TGTGCCATCAGCCCGGGGGCCAGGGAGATCGACGAGCAGTACTTC
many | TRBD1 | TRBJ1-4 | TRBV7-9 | CASRSLQGRRNNDEKLFF | TGTGCCAGCAGGTCCTTACAGGGGCGACGAAACAACGATGAAAAACTGTTTTTT
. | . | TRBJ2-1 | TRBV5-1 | CASYLGMDDEQFF | TGCGCCAGCTACCTAGGGATGGACGATGAGCAGTTCTTC
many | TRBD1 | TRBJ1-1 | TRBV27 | CASSLERQGTEAFF | TGTGCCAGCAGTTTAGAACGACAGGGCACTGAAGCTTTCTTT
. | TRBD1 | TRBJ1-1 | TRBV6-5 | CASSSLTGDTEAFF | TGTGCCAGCAGTTCCTTGACAGGGGACACTGAAGCTTTCTTT
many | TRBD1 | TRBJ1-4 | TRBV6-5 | CASSYSPPGQTNEKLFF | TGTGCCAGCAGTTACTCTCCCCCGGGACAGACTAATGAAAAACTGTTTTTT
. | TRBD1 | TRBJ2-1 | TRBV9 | CASSRGTASSYNEQFF | TGTGCCAGCAGCAGAGGGACAGCTAGCTCCTACAATGAGCAGTTCTTC
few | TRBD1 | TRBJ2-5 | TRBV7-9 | CASSFGDRGFGETQYF | TGTGCCAGCAGCTTTGGCGACAGGGGGTTTGGGGAGACCCAGTACTTC
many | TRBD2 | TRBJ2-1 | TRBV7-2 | CASSLEAGGPNEQFF | TGTGCCAGCAGCTTAGAGGCGGGAGGGCCGAATGAGCAGTTCTTC
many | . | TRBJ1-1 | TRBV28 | CASSFGGGFTEAFF | TGTGCCAGCAGTTTTGGAGGGGGTTTCACTGAAGCTTTCTTT
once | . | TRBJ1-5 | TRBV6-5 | CAGSSYRRGSNQPQHF | TGTGCCGGCAGTTCATACAGGAGAGGAAGCAATCAGCCCCAGCATTTT
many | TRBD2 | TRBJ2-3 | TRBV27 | CASSSTSGAPTDTQYF | TGTGCCAGCAGTTCGACTAGCGGGGCCCCAACAGATACGCAGTATTTT
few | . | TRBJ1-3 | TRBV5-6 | CASSFDVLSGNTIYF | TGTGCCAGCAGCTTCGACGTTCTCTCTGGAAACACCATATATTTT